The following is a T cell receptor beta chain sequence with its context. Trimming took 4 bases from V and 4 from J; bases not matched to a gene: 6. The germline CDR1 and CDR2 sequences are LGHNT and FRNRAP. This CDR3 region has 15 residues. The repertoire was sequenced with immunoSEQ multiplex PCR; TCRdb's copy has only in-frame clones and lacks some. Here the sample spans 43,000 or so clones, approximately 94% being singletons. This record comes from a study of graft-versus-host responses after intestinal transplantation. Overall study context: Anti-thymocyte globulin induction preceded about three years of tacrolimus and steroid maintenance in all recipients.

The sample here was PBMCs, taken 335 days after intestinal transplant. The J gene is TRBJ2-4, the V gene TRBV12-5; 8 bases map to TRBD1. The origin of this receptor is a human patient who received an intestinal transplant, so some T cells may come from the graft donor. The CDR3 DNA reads TGTGCTAGTGGTTGGACCGGGACAGGTAAAAACATTCAGTACTTC. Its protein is CASGWTGTGKNIQYF.